This record concerns one T cell receptor beta chain sequence. The junction departs from the called germline gene at one end, perhaps through a read error. From roughly 390 ng of RNA, a library with molecular barcoded alpha/delta and beta/gamma adaptors was made. TCRdb re-derived calls from the reads in MiXCR, one entry per CDR3 protein. In the table there are 20,000 to 25,000 distinct CDR3 sequences, roughly 15% of which are singletons. The record originates from a study of read filtering for tumor transcriptome and immune sequencing. Whole-study context: By R-ISS, stages I, II and III held approximately 8, 17 and 7 patients. IR-seq gave about 3.5 to 11 million TCR reads per sample; RNA-seq gave 85 to 1273. DNase treatment preceded whole-transcriptome library preparation.

Bone marrow was sampled from every patient at the time of active disease. The CDR3 length is 14 residues. The germline CDR1 and CDR2 sequences are MDHEN and SYDVKM. The source of this sequence is a donor at least 40 years old with multiple myeloma. The chain employs TRBV28 and TRBJ2-7; D is possibly TRBD1 (5 bases). Sequenced sample: a population of CD138-negative cells sorted from bone marrow. For the CDR3, the DNA is TGTGCCGGCAGCCCACGGGCAGGGCTTGGCGAGCAGTACTTC. This gives the protein CAGSPRAGLGEQYF.